The source of this T cell receptor beta chain is a study of T cell responses to AZD1222 COVID-19 vaccine. For the study at large: Researchers grouped second doses given at about 4 or about 12 weeks into one pool. Study-wide results and caveats: White British donors predominated, females outnumbered males, and clonal diversity was possibly underestimated.

As concerns this clone: No antigen is known for it.

Trimming cost V 0 bases and J 4 bases; bases outside gene matches: 7. Germline V gives CDR1 SEHNR, CDR2 FQNEAQ (reference sequence). This CDR3 has 16 residues. Profiling relied on immunoSEQ multiplex PCR, and the TCRdb table lists in-frame clones only, not all of them. Found here are roughly 150,000 clones, 70% to 90% of them singletons; the top ten hold 1.5% to 2%. This receptor was identified in an adult in good health. The chain couples TRBV7-9 to TRBJ1-2, with 8 positions matching TRBD1. This specimen consisted of peripheral blood, obtained on day 0 of AZD1222 vaccination. The CDR3 is CASSLAGTGGTYGYTF. The CDR3 nucleotides are TGTGCCAGCAGCTTAGCCGGGACAGGTGGAACCTATGGCTACACCTTC. Drawing the rest from reference TRBV7-9 and TRBJ1-2, the complete variable domain is DTGVSQNPRHKITKRGQNVTFRCDPISEHNRLYWYRQTLGQGPEFLTYFQNEAQLEKSRLLSDRFSAERPKGSFSTLEIQRTEQGDSAMYLCASSLAGTGGTYGYTFGSGTRLTVV.